The clone carrying this T cell receptor (beta chain) was seen a few times. The sample comes from a study of blood T cells in healthy people across ages. Then a second PCR, running about 6 to 12 cycles, was carried out with a sample-barcoded 5' primer and a J-beta primer mix. Each CDR3 protein gets one entry after TCRdb re-called the 5' RACE reads with MiXCR. The sample contains more than 650,000 distinct CDR3 sequences, about 48% of which appear only once. Sequencing was carried out using blood. This clonotype was sampled from a man aged 80 or over in good health.

Here the CDR3 DNA reads TGTGCCAGCAGCCCCATAGCCAGTTTGGAGACCCAGTACTTC. It translates to CASSPIASLETQYF. V usage is TRBV4-2 and J usage is TRBJ2-5; no clear D gene. This CDR3 contains 14 residues. Looked up from germline, CDR1 is LGHNA and CDR2 is YNFKEQ. V was trimmed by 4 bases and J by 5 bases, leaving 14 bases between them.